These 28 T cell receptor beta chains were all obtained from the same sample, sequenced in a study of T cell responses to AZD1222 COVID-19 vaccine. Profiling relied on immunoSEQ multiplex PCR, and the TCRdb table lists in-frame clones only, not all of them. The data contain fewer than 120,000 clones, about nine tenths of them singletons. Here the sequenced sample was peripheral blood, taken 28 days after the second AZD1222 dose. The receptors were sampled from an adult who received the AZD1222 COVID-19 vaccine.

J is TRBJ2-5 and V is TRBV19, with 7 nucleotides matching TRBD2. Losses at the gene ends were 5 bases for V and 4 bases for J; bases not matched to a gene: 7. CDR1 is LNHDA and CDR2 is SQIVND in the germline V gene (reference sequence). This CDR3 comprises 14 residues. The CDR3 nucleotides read TGTGCCAGTAGTGATCTAGCGGCGGGAGAGACCCAGTACTTC. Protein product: CASSDLAAGETQYF.

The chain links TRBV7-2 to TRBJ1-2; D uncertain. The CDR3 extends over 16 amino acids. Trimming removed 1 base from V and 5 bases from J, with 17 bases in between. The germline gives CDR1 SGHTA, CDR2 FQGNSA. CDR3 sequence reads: CASSLEIAMGRYGYTF. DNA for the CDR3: TGTGCCAGCAGCTTAGAGATCGCCATGGGGAGGTATGGCTACACCTTC.

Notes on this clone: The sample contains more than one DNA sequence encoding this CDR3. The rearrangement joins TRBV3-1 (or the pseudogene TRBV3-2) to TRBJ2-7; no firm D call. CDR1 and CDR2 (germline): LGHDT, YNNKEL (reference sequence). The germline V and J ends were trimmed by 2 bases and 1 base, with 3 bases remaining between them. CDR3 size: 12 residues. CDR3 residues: CASSQYSYEQYF. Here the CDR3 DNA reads TGTGCCAGCAGCCAATATTCCTACGAGCAGTACTTC.

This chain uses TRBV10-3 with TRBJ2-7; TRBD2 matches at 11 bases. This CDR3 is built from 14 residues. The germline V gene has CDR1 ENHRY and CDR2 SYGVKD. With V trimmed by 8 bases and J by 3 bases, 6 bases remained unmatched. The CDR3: CAIGTSGYSYEQYF. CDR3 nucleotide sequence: TGTGCCATCGGGACTAGCGGCTATAGCTACGAGCAGTACTTC.

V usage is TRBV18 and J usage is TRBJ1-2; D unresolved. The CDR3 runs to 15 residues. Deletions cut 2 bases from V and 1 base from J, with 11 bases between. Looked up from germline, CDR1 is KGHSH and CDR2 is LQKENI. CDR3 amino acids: CASSPRSRNNYGYTF. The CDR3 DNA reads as TGTGCCAGCTCACCAAGGTCCAGAAATAACTATGGCTACACCTTC.

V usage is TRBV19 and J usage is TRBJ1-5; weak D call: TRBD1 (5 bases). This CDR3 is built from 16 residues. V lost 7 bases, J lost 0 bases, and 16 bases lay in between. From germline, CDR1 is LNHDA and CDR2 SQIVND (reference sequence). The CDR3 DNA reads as TGTGCCAGTAAGTGGGGCAGCGCTTATAGCAATCAGCCCCAGCATTTT. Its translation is CASKWGSAYSNQPQHF.

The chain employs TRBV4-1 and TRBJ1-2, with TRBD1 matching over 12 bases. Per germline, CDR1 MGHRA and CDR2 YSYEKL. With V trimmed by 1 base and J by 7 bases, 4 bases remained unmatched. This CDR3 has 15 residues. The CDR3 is CASSQAGQGAFGYTF. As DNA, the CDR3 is TGCGCCAGCAGCCAAGCGGGACAGGGGGCTTTTGGCTACACCTTC.

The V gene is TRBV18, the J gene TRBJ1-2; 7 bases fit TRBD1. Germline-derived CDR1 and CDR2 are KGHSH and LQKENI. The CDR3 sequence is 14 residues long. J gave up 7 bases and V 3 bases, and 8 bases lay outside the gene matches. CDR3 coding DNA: TGTGCCAGCTCACCCGGACAGGTTTACCGTGGCTACACCTTC. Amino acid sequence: CASSPGQVYRGYTF.

The CDR3 DNA reads as TGTGCCAGCAGTTACTCGGACAGTTTCTACGAGCAGTACTTC. This translates into CASSYSDSFYEQYF. The rearrangement uses TRBV6-5 and TRBJ2-7, with D maybe TRBD1 (6 bases). Germline V gene sequence: CDR1 MNHEY, CDR2 SVGAGI. Trimming left V 0 bases short and J 3 bases short, with 9 bases between. CDR3 length equals 14 residues.

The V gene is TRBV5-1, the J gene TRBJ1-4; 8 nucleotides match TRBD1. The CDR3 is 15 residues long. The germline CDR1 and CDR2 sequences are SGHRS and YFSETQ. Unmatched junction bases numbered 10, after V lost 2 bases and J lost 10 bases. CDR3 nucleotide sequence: TGCGCCAGCAGCTTTGGTCAGGGGGCCAGTAGAAAACTGTTTTTT. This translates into CASSFGQGASRKLFF.

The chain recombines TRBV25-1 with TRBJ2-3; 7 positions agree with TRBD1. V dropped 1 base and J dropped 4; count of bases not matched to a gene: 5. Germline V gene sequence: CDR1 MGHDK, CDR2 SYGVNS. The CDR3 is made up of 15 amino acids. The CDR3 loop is CASSELGTESDTQYF. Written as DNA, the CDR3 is TGTGCCAGCAGTGAATTGGGGACAGAGTCAGATACGCAGTATTTT.

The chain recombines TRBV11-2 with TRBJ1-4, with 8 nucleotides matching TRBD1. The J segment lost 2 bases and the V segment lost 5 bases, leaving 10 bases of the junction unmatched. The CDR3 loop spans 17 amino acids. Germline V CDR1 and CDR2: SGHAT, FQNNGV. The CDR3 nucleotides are TGTGCCAGCAGCCGACTCCGTGGACAGGGTACTAATGAAAAACTGTTTTTT. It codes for CASSRLRGQGTNEKLFF. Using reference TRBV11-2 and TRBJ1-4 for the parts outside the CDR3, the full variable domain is EAGVAQSPRYKIIEKRQSVAFWCNPISGHATLYWYQQILGQGPKLLIQFQNNGVVDDSQLPKDRFSAERLKGVDSTLKIQPAKLEDSAVYLCASSRLRGQGTNEKLFFGSGTQLSVL.

CDR3 loop: CASSVLITSGGPNEQFF. The CDR3 DNA is TGTGCCAGCAGTGTACTGATAACTAGCGGGGGGCCCAATGAGCAGTTCTTC. V and J are TRBV27 and TRBJ2-1; 12 nucleotides agree with TRBD2. Looked up from germline, CDR1 is MNHEY and CDR2 is SMNVEV (reference sequence). Unmatched junction bases numbered 11, after V lost 5 bases and J lost 6 bases. CDR3 length: 17 amino acids.

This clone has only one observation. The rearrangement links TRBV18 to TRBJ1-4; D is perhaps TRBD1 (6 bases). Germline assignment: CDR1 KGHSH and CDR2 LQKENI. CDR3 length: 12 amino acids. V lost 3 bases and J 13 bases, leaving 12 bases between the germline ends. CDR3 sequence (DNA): TGTGCCAGCTCACCCGAAGCAGGGGTACTGTTTTTT. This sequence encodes CASSPEAGVLFF.

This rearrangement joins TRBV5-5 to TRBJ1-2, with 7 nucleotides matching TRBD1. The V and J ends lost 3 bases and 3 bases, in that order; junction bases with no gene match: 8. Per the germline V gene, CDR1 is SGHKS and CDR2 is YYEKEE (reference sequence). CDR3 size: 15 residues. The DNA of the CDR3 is TGTGCCAGCAGCTGGGTTGGACAGGCTGACTATGGCTACACCTTC. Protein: CASSWVGQADYGYTF.

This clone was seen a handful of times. The CDR3 DNA sequence: TGTGCCAGCAGCTTAGCGACAGGGGCTGGAAACACCATATATTTT. The encoded protein is CASSLATGAGNTIYF. The V call is TRBV7-2, the J call TRBJ1-3; 8 bases agree with TRBD1. J lost 2 bases, V lost 0 bases, and 0 bases had no gene match. Germline CDR1 and CDR2: SGHTA and FQGNSA. This CDR3 is built from 15 residues.

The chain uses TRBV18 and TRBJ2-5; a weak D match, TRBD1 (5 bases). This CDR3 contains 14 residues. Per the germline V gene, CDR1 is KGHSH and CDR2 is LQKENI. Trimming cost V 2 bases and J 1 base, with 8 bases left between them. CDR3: CASSPRGIQETQYF. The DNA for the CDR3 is TGTGCCAGCTCACCAAGGGGCATCCAAGAGACCCAGTACTTC.

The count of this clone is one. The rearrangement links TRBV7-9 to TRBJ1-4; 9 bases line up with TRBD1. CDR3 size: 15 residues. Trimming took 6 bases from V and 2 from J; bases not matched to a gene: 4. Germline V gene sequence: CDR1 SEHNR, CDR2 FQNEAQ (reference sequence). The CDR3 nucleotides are TGTGCCAGCAGACCGGACAGGGGTACTAATGAAAAACTGTTTTTT. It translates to CASRPDRGTNEKLFF.

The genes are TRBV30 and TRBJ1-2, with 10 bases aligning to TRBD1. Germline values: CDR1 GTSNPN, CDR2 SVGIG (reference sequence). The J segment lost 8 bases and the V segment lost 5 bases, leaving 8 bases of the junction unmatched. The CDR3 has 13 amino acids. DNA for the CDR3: TGTGCCTGGTCAGCCGGGACAGGGGTGGGCTACACCTTC. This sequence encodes CAWSAGTGVGYTF.

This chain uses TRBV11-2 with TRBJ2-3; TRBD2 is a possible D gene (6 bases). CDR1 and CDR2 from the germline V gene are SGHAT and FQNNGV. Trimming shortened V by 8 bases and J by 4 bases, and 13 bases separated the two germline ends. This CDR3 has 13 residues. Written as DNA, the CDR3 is TGTGCCAGCGCCGGCGGGGTACCAGATACGCAGTATTTT. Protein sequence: CASAGGVPDTQYF.

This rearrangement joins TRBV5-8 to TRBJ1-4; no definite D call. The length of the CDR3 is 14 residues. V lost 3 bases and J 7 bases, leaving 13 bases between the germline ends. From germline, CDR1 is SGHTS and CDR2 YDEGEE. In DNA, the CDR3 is TGTGCCAGCAGCTGGGCGCGGTTCGGTGAAAAACTGTTTTTT. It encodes CASSWARFGEKLFF.

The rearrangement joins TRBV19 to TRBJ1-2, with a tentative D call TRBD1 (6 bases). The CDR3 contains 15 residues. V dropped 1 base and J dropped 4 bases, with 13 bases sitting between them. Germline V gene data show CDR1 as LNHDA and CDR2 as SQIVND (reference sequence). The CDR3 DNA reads TGTGCCAGTAGTATAGCCGACAGGTTTGCCTATGGCTACACCTTC. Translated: CASSIADRFAYGYTF.

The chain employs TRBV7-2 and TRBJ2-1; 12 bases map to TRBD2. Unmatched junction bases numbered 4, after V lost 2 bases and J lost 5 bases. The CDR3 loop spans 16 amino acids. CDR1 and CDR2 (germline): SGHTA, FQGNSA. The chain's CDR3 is CASSLKTSGGHNEQFF. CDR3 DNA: TGTGCCAGCAGCTTAAAGACTAGCGGGGGACACAATGAGCAGTTCTTC.

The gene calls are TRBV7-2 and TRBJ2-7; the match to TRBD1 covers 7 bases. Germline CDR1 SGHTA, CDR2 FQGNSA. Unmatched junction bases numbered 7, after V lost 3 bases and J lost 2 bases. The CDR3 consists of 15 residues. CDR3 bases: TGTGCCAGCAGCTTCCGGGACAGCCAAACCTACGAGCAGTACTTC. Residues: CASSFRDSQTYEQYF.

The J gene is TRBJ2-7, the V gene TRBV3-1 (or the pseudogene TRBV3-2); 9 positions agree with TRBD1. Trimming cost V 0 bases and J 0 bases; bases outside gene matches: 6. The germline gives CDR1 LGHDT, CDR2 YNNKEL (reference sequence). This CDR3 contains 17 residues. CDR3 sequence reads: CASSQDGTGLGSYEQYF. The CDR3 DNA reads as TGTGCCAGCAGCCAAGATGGGACAGGGTTGGGCTCCTACGAGCAGTACTTC.

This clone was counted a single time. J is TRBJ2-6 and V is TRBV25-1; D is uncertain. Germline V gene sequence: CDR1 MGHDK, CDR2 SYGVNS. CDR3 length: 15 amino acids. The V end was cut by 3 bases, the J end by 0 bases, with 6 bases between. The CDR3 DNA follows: TGTGCCAGCAGTGATCCCCGCTCTGGGGCCAACGTCCTGACTTTC. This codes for CASSDPRSGANVLTF.

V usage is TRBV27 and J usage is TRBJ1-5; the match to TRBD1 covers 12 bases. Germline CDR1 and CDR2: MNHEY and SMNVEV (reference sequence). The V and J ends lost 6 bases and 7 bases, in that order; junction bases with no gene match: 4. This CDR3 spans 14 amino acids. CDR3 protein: CASSGTGGWQPQHF. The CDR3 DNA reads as TGTGCCAGCAGCGGGACAGGGGGCTGGCAGCCCCAGCATTTT.

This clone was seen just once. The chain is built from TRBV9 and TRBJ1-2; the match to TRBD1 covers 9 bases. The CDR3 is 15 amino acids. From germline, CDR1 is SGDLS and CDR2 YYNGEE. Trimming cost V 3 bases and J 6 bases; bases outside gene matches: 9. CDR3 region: CASSAPGTGLNGYTF. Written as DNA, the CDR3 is TGTGCCAGCAGCGCCCCTGGGACAGGGCTCAATGGCTACACCTTC.